Each of the 24 T cell receptor beta chains below was sequenced from the same sample in a study of T-cell reconstitution after alpha-beta-depleted transplantation in children. Preparation of the TCRbeta library was carried out with unique molecular identifiers. TCRdb ran MiXCR on the PCR reads and lists one entry per CDR3 protein. The sample carries approximately 88,000 distinct CDR3 sequences, 12% recorded once. Material: PBMCs from the stem cell graft donor, obtained from the stem cell graft. The receptors shown here come from a human donor who donated a stem cell graft to a child with inherited bone marrow failure.

The chain links TRBV20-1 to TRBJ1-1, with D uncertain. V gave up 3 bases and J gave up 11 bases, with 10 bases separating them. CDR3 size: 10 residues. Per germline, CDR1 DFQATT and CDR2 SNEGSKA (reference sequence). The CDR3 loop reads CSARFAGAFF. The DNA for the CDR3 is TGCAGTGCTAGGTTTGCGGGGGCTTTCTTT.

At least ten counts were recorded for this clonotype. The V call is TRBV5-1, the J call TRBJ2-2; 8 bases are shared with TRBD1. CDR1 SGHRS and CDR2 YFSETQ come from the germline V gene. The CDR3 runs to 15 residues. Trimming removed 3 bases from V and 6 bases from J; junction bases left unmatched: 7. CDR3 sequence: CASSSGQGWAGELFF. The CDR3 nucleotides read TGCGCCAGCAGCTCTGGACAGGGCTGGGCCGGGGAGCTGTTTTTT. Filled out from reference TRBV5-1 and TRBJ2-2, the complete variable domain reads KAGVTQTPRYLIKTRGQQVTLSCSPISGHRSVSWYQQTPGQGLQFLFEYFSETQRNKGNFPGRFSGRQFSNSRSEMNVSTLELGDSALYLCASSSGQGWAGELFFGEGSRLTVL.

This clonotype was recorded many times. The chain links TRBV20-1 to TRBJ1-3; a weak D match, TRBD1 (6 bases). The CDR3 is 12 residues long. V lost 0 bases and J 13 bases, leaving 13 bases between the germline ends. Germline V CDR1 and CDR2: DFQATT, SNEGSKA (reference sequence). The CDR3, as DNA: TGCAGTGCTAGAGATGGACAGCGCGAAATATATTTT. Its protein product is CSARDGQREIYF.

This rearrangement joins TRBV20-1 to TRBJ2-2, with D unresolved. V lost 3 bases and J 0 bases, leaving 5 bases between the germline ends. The CDR3 has 13 amino acids. CDR1 and CDR2 from the germline V gene are DFQATT and SNEGSKA (reference sequence). The DNA for the CDR3 is TGCAGTGCTAGGACACCGAACACCGGGGAGCTGTTTTTT. Translation gives CSARTPNTGELFF.

This clonotype was recorded at least ten times. This chain uses TRBV29-1 with TRBJ2-1, with D possibly called TRBD1 or TRBD2 (5 bases each). The V end lost 4 bases, the J end lost 0 bases, and 13 bases lay between the germline ends. CDR1 and CDR2 (germline): SQVTM, ANQGSEA. The CDR3 sequence is 15 residues long. The CDR3 is CSVAGRVNSYNEQFF. The CDR3 DNA sequence: TGCAGCGTTGCGGGGCGGGTAAACTCCTACAATGAGCAGTTCTTC.

Many counts were recorded for this clonotype. The genes are TRBV2 and TRBJ2-2, with D possibly TRBD1 on 6 matching bases. This CDR3 has 16 residues. Trimming removed 3 bases at V and 2 bases at J, with 13 bases between. The germline V gene encodes CDR1 SNHLY and CDR2 FYNNEI. The CDR3 here is CASSDRTAPNTGELFF. The CDR3 nucleotides read TGTGCCAGCAGTGACCGGACAGCACCTAACACCGGGGAGCTGTTTTTT.

This clonotype was observed many times. CDR3 residues: CASSQENGETQYF. The CDR3 nucleotides read TGTGCCAGCAGTCAAGAGAACGGGGAGACCCAGTACTTC. The J gene is TRBJ2-5, the V gene TRBV13; no clear D gene. There are 13 residues in the CDR3. Germline-derived CDR1 and CDR2 are PRHDT and FYEKMQ (reference sequence). Trimming left V 6 bases short and J 5 bases short, with 13 bases between.

The rearrangement links TRBV7-2 to TRBJ2-1; weak D call: TRBD2 (5 bases). Deletions cut 7 bases from V and 4 bases from J, with 17 bases between. The CDR3 consists of 15 residues. CDR1 and CDR2 from the germline V gene are SGHTA and FQGNSA. The DNA for the CDR3 is TGTGCCAGCATCCCGGAGGTGAGGTCATACAATGAGCAGTTCTTC. It yields the protein CASIPEVRSYNEQFF. Using reference TRBV7-2 and TRBJ2-1 for the parts outside the CDR3, the full variable domain is GAGVSQSPSNKVTEKGKDVELRCDPISGHTALYWYRQSLGQGLEFLIYFQGNSAPDKSGLPSDRFSAERTGGSVSTLTIQRTQQEDSAVYLCASIPEVRSYNEQFFGPGTRLTVL.

This clonotype appeared many times. The V and J genes are TRBV29-1 and TRBJ2-1, with TRBD1 matching 8 bases. The CDR3 contains 14 residues. Germline CDR1 SQVTM, CDR2 ANQGSEA. The ends lost 7 bases at V and 8 bases at J; junction bases unmatched: 13. The CDR3 DNA reads as TGCAGCGCTCCCGTGACAGGGGTATGGGATGAGCAGTTCTTC. Protein product: CSAPVTGVWDEQFF.

V is TRBV20-1 and J is TRBJ1-2; D is uncertain. This CDR3 contains 14 residues. Germline V gives CDR1 DFQATT, CDR2 SNEGSKA (reference sequence). DNA of the CDR3: TGCTGCGCTCTACCTATGGCGTCGGTCTATGGCTACACCTTC. Its translation: CCALPMASVYGYTF.

Many counts were recorded for this clonotype. The chain recombines TRBV5-5 with TRBJ2-1; no reliable D call. This CDR3 has 15 amino acids. Looked up from germline, CDR1 is SGHKS and CDR2 is YYEKEE (reference sequence). Between the trimmed V and J ends, which lost 2 bases and 3 bases, there was a span of 12 bases. The CDR3 DNA follows: TGTGCCAGCAGCTTTGAGACTCCCGGCTACAATGAGCAGTTCTTC. Encoded protein: CASSFETPGYNEQFF.

This clonotype was detected many times. V and J are TRBV29-1 and TRBJ1-4; D might be TRBD1 (5 bases). Looked up from germline, CDR1 is SQVTM and CDR2 is ANQGSEA. The V gene lost 7 bases and the J gene lost 3 bases, with 9 bases spanning the gap. This CDR3 is 12 amino acids long. The CDR3 DNA reads TGCAGCGCCAGGGAGGCTAATGAAAAACTGTTTTTT. This translates into CSAREANEKLFF.

This clonotype was seen many times. J is TRBJ2-3 and V is TRBV7-2; D is uncertain. CDR1 and CDR2 from the germline V gene are SGHTA and FQGNSA. The germline V and J ends were trimmed by 0 bases and 0 bases, with 7 bases remaining between them. This CDR3 comprises 15 residues. CDR3 coding DNA: TGTGCCAGCAGCTTAGCGAGAGCCAGCACAGATACGCAGTATTTT. It codes for CASSLARASTDTQYF.

This clonotype was seen many times. V is TRBV29-1 and J is TRBJ2-1; 9 bases map to TRBD2. The CDR3 loop spans 15 amino acids. The V gene's germline CDR1 is SQVTM and CDR2 ANQGSEA. The ends lost 1 base at V and 6 bases at J; junction bases unmatched: 7. DNA for the CDR3: TGCAGCGTTGAAGCGCCTAGCGGGGCCCTCAATGAGCAGTTCTTC. This gives the protein CSVEAPSGALNEQFF.

This clonotype showed up many times. J is TRBJ2-6 and V is TRBV20-1; 7 bases map to TRBD1. Germline V CDR1 and CDR2: DFQATT, SNEGSKA (reference sequence). The CDR3 runs 14 residues. The V and J ends lost 7 bases and 0 bases, in that order; junction bases with no gene match: 3. Here the CDR3 DNA reads TGCAGTGGGGACAGATTCTCTGGGGCCAACGTCCTGACTTTC. It codes for CSGDRFSGANVLTF.

This clonotype came up many times. This rearrangement joins TRBV6-1 to TRBJ2-7; the D gene is possibly TRBD1 (6 bases). Per germline, CDR1 MNHNS and CDR2 SASEGT. The CDR3 loop spans 13 amino acids. Trimming removed 6 bases at V and 5 bases at J, with 14 bases between. The CDR3 sequence is CASSETGSHEQYF. In DNA form, the CDR3 reads TGTGCCAGCAGCGAGACAGGTTCTCACGAGCAGTACTTC.

This clonotype was recorded many times. This chain uses TRBV5-1 with TRBJ2-7; the match to TRBD2 covers 9 bases. CDR3 length: 16 amino acids. With 4 bases clipped from V and 3 bases from J, the junction kept 11 bases outside the gene matches. The germline gives CDR1 SGHRS, CDR2 YFSETQ. The CDR3 DNA reads as TGCGCCAGCAGCAGCGTTGGGCGGGAGGGTTTCTACGAGCAGTACTTC. This translates into CASSSVGREGFYEQYF.

The chain links TRBV7-9 to TRBJ1-2; D uncertain. The length of the CDR3 is 14 residues. The V gene's germline CDR1 is SEHNR and CDR2 FQNEAQ (reference sequence). Trimming took off 5 bases at V and 5 bases at J, with 15 bases between the two ends. This CDR3 is CASSLTEEIYGYTF. Written as DNA, the CDR3 is TGTGCCAGCAGCCTCACCGAGGAAATTTATGGCTACACCTTC.

This chain links TRBV5-5 with TRBJ2-7, with TRBD1 identical over 7 bases. This CDR3 is built from 14 residues. V was pared by 0 bases and J by 1 base, with 1 base of the junction left unmatched. CDR1 is SGHKS, CDR2 YYEKEE, per germline (reference sequence). CDR3 bases: TGTGCCAGCAGCTTGGCGACAGGGTCCTACGAGCAGTACTTC. This gives the protein CASSLATGSYEQYF.

This clonotype was seen a few times. The chain joins TRBV23-1 to TRBJ2-1; 11 nucleotides line up with TRBD2. TRBV23-1 is sorted into the ORF group, with uncertain function. CDR3 length: 17 amino acids. The V gene end was trimmed by 7 bases and the J gene end by 6 bases; junction bases not matched to a gene: 14. The CDR3 nucleotides are TGCGCCAGCATTGGTCTAGCGGGGGGCCTTTCTCCCAATGAGCAGTTCTTC. Its protein product is CASIGLAGGLSPNEQFF.

This clonotype was counted a single time. The rearrangement joins TRBV19 to TRBJ2-7; D unresolved. Germline V gene data show CDR1 as LNHDA and CDR2 as SQIVND (reference sequence). V dropped 1 base and J dropped 0 bases, with 7 bases sitting between them. There are 14 residues in the CDR3. Here the CDR3 reads CASSIVHSSYEQYF. In DNA form, the CDR3 reads TGTGCCAGTAGTATAGTACACTCCTCCTACGAGCAGTACTTC.

At least ten counts were recorded for this clonotype. The rearrangement uses TRBV5-5 and TRBJ2-6; D gene ambiguous. The CDR3 has 16 residues. Trimming pared 4 bases from V and 2 bases from J, leaving 13 bases between. Germline V lookup: CDR1 SGHKS, CDR2 YYEKEE (reference sequence). CDR3: CASSNRTDPGANVLTF. For the CDR3, the DNA is TGTGCCAGCAGCAACCGGACGGACCCTGGGGCCAACGTCCTGACTTTC. The whole variable domain, remainder taken from reference TRBV5-5 and TRBJ2-6, is DAGVTQSPTHLIKTRGQQVTLRCSPISGHKSVSWYQQVLGQGPQFIFQYYEKEERGRGNFPDRFSARQFPNYSSELNVNALLLGDSALYLCASSNRTDPGANVLTFGAGSRLTVL.

The table lists this clonotype with many counts. The chain joins TRBV7-9 to TRBJ2-5; 8 bases match TRBD2. Trimming removed 4 bases from V and 7 bases from J; junction bases left unmatched: 8. Germline V CDR1 and CDR2: SEHNR, FQNEAQ (reference sequence). CDR3 size: 14 residues. The CDR3 DNA is TGTGCCAGCAGCTCGGGACTAGGGATCGGGACCCAGTACTTC. Translating gives CASSSGLGIGTQYF.

In its sample, this clonotype was seen many times. The chain combines TRBV5-4 with TRBJ2-7; D assignment may be TRBD1 or TRBD2 (5 bases each). Germline V lookup: CDR1 SGHNT, CDR2 YYREEE (reference sequence). This CDR3 is 14 amino acids long. Trimming removed 4 bases at V and 5 bases at J, with 16 bases between. The CDR3 is CASSPTRALDEQYF. DNA of the CDR3: TGTGCCAGCAGCCCTACCAGGGCACTAGACGAGCAGTACTTC.